Only a few counts were recorded for the clone carrying this T cell receptor (beta chain). Its antigen is not identified. These data belong to a study of response to subunit inactivated influenza vaccine. Study-wide results and limits: Only a handful of new T cells, the authors suggested, are recruited with each seasonal influenza vaccination.

MiXCR, run by TCRdb on the RT-PCR reads, gives a single entry per CDR3 protein. This sample yields over 300,000 distinct CDR3 sequences, of which around a fifth are seen a single time; roughly 10% belongs to the top ten. V shed 4 bases, J shed 2 bases, and the junction held 4 bases outside the gene matches. Germline V gene lookup returns CDR1 LGHNA and CDR2 YNFKEQ. The CDR3 has 15 amino acids. V and J are TRBV4-2 and TRBJ2-3; 9 bases fit TRBD2. This specimen was PBMCs from blood, taken approximately 22 months after vaccination. This receptor was identified in a man aged 45 to 70 who received an inactivated influenza vaccine. CDR3 in DNA: TGTGCCAGCAGCCTCCAGCGGGGGGACACAGATACGCAGTATTTT. Translated, it gives CASSLQRGDTDTQYF.